The T cell receptor beta chain under discussion was sequenced for a study of cytomegalovirus exposure and HLA in healthy donors. Study results and limitations: The authors listed 180 or so TCR beta chains as cytomegalovirus-associated. The productive fraction for most TCR beta V segments was about 90% or about 30% in an earlier analysis.

Of note for this clone: Antigen specificity is unknown.

The PCR ran on 60 Vbeta and 13 Jbeta primers. Sequencing used immunoSEQ multiplex PCR; TCRdb keeps in-frame clones, though not all of them. The sample holds about 93,000 clones, 78% seen once. J lost 1 base, V lost 7 bases, and 9 bases had no gene match. CDR3 size: 17 residues. Germline values: CDR1 SNHLY, CDR2 FYNNEI. The receptor was derived from a woman between 40 and 55 years old in good health and CMV-seronegative. Sample: PBMCs. The chain recombines TRBV2 with TRBJ1-3, with 11 bases fitting TRBD1. CDR3 sequence reads: CASMRDRGSYSGNTIYF. CDR3 sequence (DNA): TGTGCCAGCATGCGGGACAGGGGGTCTTATTCTGGAAACACCATATATTTT. Drawing the rest from reference TRBV2 and TRBJ1-3, the complete variable domain is EPEVTQTPSHQVTQMGQEVILRCVPISNHLYFYWYRQILGQKVEFLVSFYNNEISEKSEIFDDQFSVERPDGSNFTLKIRSTKLEDSAMYFCASMRDRGSYSGNTIYFGEGSWLTVV.